This paragraph covers one T cell receptor beta chain sequence. Its target is not known. The sample comes from a study of T cell repertoires in cytomegalovirus infection. TCRdb itself ran the reads through MiXCR, one entry per CDR3 protein. The sample shows around 710,000 distinct CDR3 sequences, 25% to 30% of them seen only once. The V gene's germline CDR1 is SQVTM and CDR2 ANQGSEA. Trimming took off 8 bases at V and 4 bases at J, with 17 bases between the two ends. This CDR3 has 13 residues. The TCR was taken from a human donor in good health (CMV status not recorded). Some clones in this sample may be carry-over from other donors' samples. V is TRBV29-1 and J is TRBJ1-2; D gene uncertain. Sequencing was performed on cultured CD8+ T cells from PBMCs, taken from culture after CMV antigen stimulation. The CDR3 nucleotides are TGCAGCTCTCCTACCCCGGGTTCCTATGGCTACACCTTC. Amino acids: CSSPTPGSYGYTF.